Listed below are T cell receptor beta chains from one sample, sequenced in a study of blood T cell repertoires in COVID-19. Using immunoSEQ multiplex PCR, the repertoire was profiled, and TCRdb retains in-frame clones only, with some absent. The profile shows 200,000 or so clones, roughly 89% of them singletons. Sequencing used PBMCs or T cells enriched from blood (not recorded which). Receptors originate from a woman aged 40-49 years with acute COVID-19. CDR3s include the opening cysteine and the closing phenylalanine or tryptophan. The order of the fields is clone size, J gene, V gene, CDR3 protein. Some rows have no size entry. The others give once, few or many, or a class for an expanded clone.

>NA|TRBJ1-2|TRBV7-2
CASSLQQGMDYGYTF
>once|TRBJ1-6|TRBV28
CASSKGDNSPLHF
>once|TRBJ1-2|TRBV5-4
CASSFGGGDYGYTF
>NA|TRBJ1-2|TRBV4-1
CASSHNRGDGYTF
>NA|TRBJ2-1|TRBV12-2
CASRPRLAGNIPEQFF
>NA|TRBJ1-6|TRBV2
CASSEYPEVNSPLHF
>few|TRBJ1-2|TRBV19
CASSPILRGDYGYTF
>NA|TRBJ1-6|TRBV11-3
CASSLDSQSPLHF
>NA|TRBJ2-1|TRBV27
CATRKTRNAYNEQFF
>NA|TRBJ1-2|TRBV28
CASSALTGARASNYGYTF
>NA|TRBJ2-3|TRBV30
CAWSGAGGLVQTQYF
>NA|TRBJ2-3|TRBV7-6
CASSLYGLADSTDTQYF
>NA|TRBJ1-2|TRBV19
CASSIAGAYGYTF
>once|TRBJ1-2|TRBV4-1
CASSQVLTGPYTF
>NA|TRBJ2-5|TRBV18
CASSPPGQRNQETQYF
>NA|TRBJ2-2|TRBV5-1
CASSFTQGSSTGELFF
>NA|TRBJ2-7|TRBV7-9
CASSPGTGVITYEQYF
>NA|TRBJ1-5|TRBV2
CASSGQINQPQHF
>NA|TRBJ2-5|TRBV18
CASSPTGQETQYF
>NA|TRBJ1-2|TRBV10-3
CAIRGTGGNGYTF
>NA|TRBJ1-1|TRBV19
CASSPHRVTEAFF
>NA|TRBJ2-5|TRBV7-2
CASSLGLAGGQETQYF
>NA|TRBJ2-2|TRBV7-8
CASILSGGPPGTGELFF
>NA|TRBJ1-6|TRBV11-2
CASSLGESPLHF
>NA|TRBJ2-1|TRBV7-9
CASSLDRVSTSGYEQFF
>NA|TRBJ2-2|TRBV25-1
CASRASGVNTGELFF
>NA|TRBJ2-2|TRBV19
CASSKIATTNTGELFF
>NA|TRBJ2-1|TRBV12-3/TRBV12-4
CASSSLSGNEQFF
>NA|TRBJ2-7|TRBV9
CASSALVAGGRSYEQYF
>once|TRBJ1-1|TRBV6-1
CASREAPGARGNTEAFF
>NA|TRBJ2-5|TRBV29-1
CSAAREIAGTQYF
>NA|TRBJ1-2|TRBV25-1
CASSESGSGVYGYTF
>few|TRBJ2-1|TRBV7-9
CAIRGAYNEQFF
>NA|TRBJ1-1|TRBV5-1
CASSKNPGQGIEAFF
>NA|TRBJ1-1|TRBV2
CASSVQGRNTEAFF
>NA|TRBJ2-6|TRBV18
CASSPRGPGSSGANVLTF
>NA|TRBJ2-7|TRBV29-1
CSALQGSYEQYF